The clone carrying this TCR beta chain was counted ten times or more. The antigen remains undetermined. These data belong to a study of spatial heterogeneity in lung cancer. Unique molecular identifiers, one per molecule, were present on every TCR cDNA molecule. TCRdb analysed the 5' RACE reads with MiXCR anew, one entry per CDR3 protein. The sample has about 17,000 distinct CDR3 sequences, roughly 5.7% seen once. Whole-study results and caveats: Tumor T cell coverage was estimated at around 7% for alpha and around 13% for beta chains. In tumors, expanded intratumoral alpha and beta TCR counts tracked mutation counts.

This sample's time point: sample taken at primary tumor resection. The donor population consisted of approximately 70 patients with untreated, early-stage non-small cell lung cancer. Germline V gene lookup returns CDR1 MNHEY and CDR2 SMNVEV (reference sequence). V was pared by 4 bases and J by 5 bases, with 8 bases of the junction left unmatched. This CDR3 is built from 17 residues. This receptor was taken from a male donor with early-stage non-small cell lung cancer. The sequences come from lung tumor tissue, collected at surgery. The rearrangement links TRBV27 to TRBJ2-1, with 13 positions matching TRBD2. Written as DNA, the CDR3 is TGTGCCAGCAGTTGGGGGAAAGGGACTAGCGGGGACAATGAGCAGTTCTTC. Amino acid sequence: CASSWGKGTSGDNEQFF.